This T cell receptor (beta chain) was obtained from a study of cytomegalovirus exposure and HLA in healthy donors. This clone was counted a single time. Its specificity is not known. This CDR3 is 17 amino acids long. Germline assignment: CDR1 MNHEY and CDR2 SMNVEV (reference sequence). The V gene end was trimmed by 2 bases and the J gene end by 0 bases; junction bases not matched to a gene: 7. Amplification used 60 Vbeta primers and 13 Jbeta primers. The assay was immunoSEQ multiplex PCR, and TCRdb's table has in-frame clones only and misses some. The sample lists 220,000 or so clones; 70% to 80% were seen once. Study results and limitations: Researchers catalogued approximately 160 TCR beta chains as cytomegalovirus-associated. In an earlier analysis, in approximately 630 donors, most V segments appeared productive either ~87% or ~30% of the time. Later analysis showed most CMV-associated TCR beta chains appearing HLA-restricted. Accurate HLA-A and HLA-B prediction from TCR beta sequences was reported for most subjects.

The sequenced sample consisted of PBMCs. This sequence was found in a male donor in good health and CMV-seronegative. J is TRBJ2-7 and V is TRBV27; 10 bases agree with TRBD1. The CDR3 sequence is CASSLRWTGGFSYEQYF. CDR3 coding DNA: TGTGCCAGCAGTTTAAGGTGGACAGGGGGGTTCTCCTACGAGCAGTACTTC.